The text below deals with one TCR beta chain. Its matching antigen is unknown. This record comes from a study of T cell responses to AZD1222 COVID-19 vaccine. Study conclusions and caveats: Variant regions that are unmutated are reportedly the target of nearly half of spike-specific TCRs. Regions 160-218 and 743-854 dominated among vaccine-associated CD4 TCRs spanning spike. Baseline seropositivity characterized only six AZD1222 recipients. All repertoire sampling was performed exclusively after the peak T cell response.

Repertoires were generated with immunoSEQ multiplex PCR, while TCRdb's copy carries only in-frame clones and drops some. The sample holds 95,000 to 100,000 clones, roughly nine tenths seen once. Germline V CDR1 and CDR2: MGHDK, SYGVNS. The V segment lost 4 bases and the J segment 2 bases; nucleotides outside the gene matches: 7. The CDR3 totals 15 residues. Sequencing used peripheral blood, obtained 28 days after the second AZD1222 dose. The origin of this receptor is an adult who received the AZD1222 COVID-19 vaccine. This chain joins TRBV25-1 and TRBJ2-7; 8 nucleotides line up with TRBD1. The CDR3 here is CASSAGQERPYEQYF. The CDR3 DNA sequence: TGTGCCAGCAGTGCGGGACAGGAGAGACCCTACGAGCAGTACTTC.